The next 17 T cell receptor beta chains were all read from a single sample in a study of neoadjuvant anti-PD-1 for oral cavity cancer. Method: immunoSEQ multiplex PCR; TCRdb's copy keeps in-frame clones and lacks some. This sample yields tens of thousands of clones, of which more than 70% are seen a single time; 3.4% belongs to the top ten. The sequencing here drew on PBMCs, taken before nivolumab (anti-PD-1) treatment. The receptors shown here come from a person aged 35 to 85 with oral cavity squamous cell carcinoma.

This clone was seen a single time. The J gene is TRBJ2-2, the V gene TRBV5-1; tentatively, D is TRBD2 (5 bases). Trimming left V 7 bases short and J 4 bases short, with 14 bases between. CDR3 length equals 14 residues. From germline, CDR1 is SGHRS and CDR2 YFSETQ. The CDR3 DNA reads as TGCGCCAGCCAAACTAGAGTCAGCACCGGGGAGCTGTTTTTT. This codes for CASQTRVSTGELFF. The full variable domain, rest sourced from reference TRBV5-1 and TRBJ2-2, is KAGVTQTPRYLIKTRGQQVTLSCSPISGHRSVSWYQQTPGQGLQFLFEYFSETQRNKGNFPGRFSGRQFSNSRSEMNVSTLELGDSALYLCASQTRVSTGELFFGEGSRLTVL.

This clone was found a few times. The junction shows a germline mismatch at one end, possibly a read error. This chain connects TRBV7-7 to TRBJ2-3; 10 nucleotides line up with TRBD1. The CDR3 sequence is 15 residues long. The germline V gene encodes CDR1 SSHAT and CDR2 FNYEAQ (reference sequence). CDR3 residues: CASSLGTGVVDTQYF. The CDR3 bases are TGTGCTAGCAGCTTAGGGACAGGGGTAGTAGATACGCAGTATTTT.

This clone turned up a few times. This chain uses TRBV30 with TRBJ2-1; 9 positions match TRBD2. This CDR3 spans 14 amino acids. V shed 2 bases and J 5 bases; nucleotides not matched to a gene: 4. Per germline, CDR1 GTSNPN and CDR2 SVGIG (reference sequence). The CDR3 protein is CAWSMGLAHNEQFF. In nucleotides, the CDR3 is TGTGCCTGGAGTATGGGACTAGCCCACAATGAGCAGTTCTTC.

This sequence joins TRBV5-1 and TRBJ2-2, with 11 nucleotides matching TRBD1. Germline V lookup: CDR1 SGHRS, CDR2 YFSETQ. CDR3 size: 16 residues. J was trimmed by 4 bases and V by 3 bases; bases with no gene match: 5. Written as DNA, the CDR3 is TGCGCCAGCAGCTGGGTAGGGACAGGGGGCACCGGGGAGCTGTTTTTT. It encodes CASSWVGTGGTGELFF. Drawing the rest from reference TRBV5-1 and TRBJ2-2, the complete variable domain is KAGVTQTPRYLIKTRGQQVTLSCSPISGHRSVSWYQQTPGQGLQFLFEYFSETQRNKGNFPGRFSGRQFSNSRSEMNVSTLELGDSALYLCASSWVGTGGTGELFFGEGSRLTVL.

The V gene is TRBV30, the J gene TRBJ2-5; D might be TRBD2 (7 bases). CDR3 length equals 15 residues. V was trimmed by 0 bases and J by 1 base, leaving 12 bases between them. Germline CDR1 is GTSNPN and CDR2 is SVGIG (reference sequence). DNA of the CDR3: TGTGCCTGGAGTGTACAGGGAGGGTTCCAAGAGACCCAGTACTTC. It codes for CAWSVQGGFQETQYF.

The rearrangement uses TRBV4-1 and TRBJ2-1; tentatively, D is TRBD1 (6 bases). CDR1 and CDR2 from the germline V gene are MGHRA and YSYEKL. The CDR3 is 13 amino acids. With 4 bases removed from V and 8 bases from J, the gap between germline ends came to 12 bases. As DNA, the CDR3 is TGCGCCAGCAGCCGCACAGGGACCGATGAGCAGTTCTTC. This translates into CASSRTGTDEQFF.

Only one count was recorded for this clone. The rearrangement uses TRBV6-1 and TRBJ2-3; TRBD2 matches at 8 bases. CDR3 length: 15 amino acids. Germline loops: CDR1 MNHNS, CDR2 SASEGT. The V gene end was trimmed by 7 bases and the J gene end by 1 base; junction bases not matched to a gene: 7. The CDR3 reads CASKPWRGGTDTQYF. CDR3 nucleotide sequence: TGTGCCAGCAAGCCCTGGCGGGGGGGCACAGATACGCAGTATTTT.

V gene TRBV10-3 combines with J gene TRBJ1-2; TRBD1 matches 10 bases. This CDR3 has 14 amino acids. Germline trimming cut 7 bases from V and 2 bases from J; bases unmatched to any gene: 4. Germline CDR1 is ENHRY and CDR2 is SYGVKD. The CDR3 protein is CAINTGQGNYGYTF. DNA for the CDR3: TGTGCCATCAACACGGGACAGGGGAACTATGGCTACACCTTC.

The chain employs TRBV6-5 and TRBJ1-2, with D possibly TRBD1 on 5 matching bases. There are 16 residues in the CDR3. Germline CDR1 MNHEY, CDR2 SVGAGI. V shed 2 bases and J shed 4 bases, with 17 bases lying between them. The CDR3 sequence: CASSYNGARVGYGYTF. The DNA of the CDR3 is TGTGCCAGCAGTTACAATGGGGCGCGAGTCGGCTATGGCTACACCTTC.

V usage is TRBV29-1 and J usage is TRBJ2-7; TRBD2 aligns across 8 bases. Germline values: CDR1 SQVTM, CDR2 ANQGSEA. The CDR3 runs 15 residues. V was pared by 1 base and J by 2 bases, with 7 bases of the junction left unmatched. CDR3 sequence reads: CSVEVRLAGTYEQYF. In nucleotides, the CDR3 is TGCAGCGTTGAAGTGAGGCTAGCGGGTACCTACGAGCAGTACTTC.

The chain employs TRBV5-1 and TRBJ1-6, with a tentative D call TRBD1 (6 bases). CDR1 and CDR2 from the germline V gene are SGHRS and YFSETQ. The CDR3 loop spans 15 amino acids. Between the trimmed V and J ends, which lost 3 bases and 6 bases, there was a span of 13 bases. CDR3 residues: CASSWRGASNSPLHF. Here the CDR3 DNA reads TGCGCCAGCAGCTGGCGGGGGGCAAGTAATTCACCCCTCCACTTT.

This sequence joins TRBV6-1 and TRBJ2-3, with a tentative D call TRBD1 (5 bases). The CDR3 consists of 15 residues. Deletions cut 2 bases from V and 2 bases from J, with 11 bases between. Per germline, CDR1 MNHNS and CDR2 SASEGT. The CDR3 DNA reads TGTGCCAGCAGTGAATTTAAGGGGTCCACAGATACGCAGTATTTT. Translating it yields CASSEFKGSTDTQYF.

The chain uses TRBV4-1 and TRBJ1-1; D possibly corresponds to TRBD1 (5 bases). The CDR3 is made up of 14 amino acids. Between the trimmed V and J ends, which lost 4 bases and 4 bases, there was a span of 13 bases. The germline CDR1 and CDR2 sequences are MGHRA and YSYEKL. The DNA for the CDR3 is TGCGCCAGCAGCCCCCTGGGGCTGGGCACTGAAGCTTTCTTT. Translated, it gives CASSPLGLGTEAFF.

The V and J genes are TRBV10-1 and TRBJ2-1, with D uncertain. The V gene lost 0 bases and the J gene lost 6 bases, with 6 bases spanning the gap. Germline-derived CDR1 and CDR2 are WNHNN and SYGVQD (reference sequence). The CDR3 covers 13 residues. CDR3 nucleotide sequence: TGCGCCAGCAGTGAGTCGAAGGCCAATGAGCAGTTCTTC. Protein product: CASSESKANEQFF.

The chain is built from TRBV19 and TRBJ1-1; 10 nucleotides match TRBD1. The CDR3 spans 14 residues. J lost 2 bases, V lost 6 bases, and 3 bases had no gene match. CDR1 and CDR2 from the germline V gene are LNHDA and SQIVND (reference sequence). The CDR3 bases are TGTGCCAGTAGGACAGGGGGCATAAACACTGAAGCTTTCTTT. It codes for CASRTGGINTEAFF.

The V call is TRBV6-4, the J call TRBJ2-1, with 7 positions matching TRBD2. V gave up 1 base and J gave up 4 bases; unmatched junction bases: 4. The CDR3 length is 15 residues. Germline-derived CDR1 and CDR2 are MRHNA and SNTAGT. CDR3 coding DNA: TGTGCCAGCAGTGACTTGGGGGGGGAGTACAATGAGCAGTTCTTC. This sequence encodes CASSDLGGEYNEQFF.

The chain carries TRBV28 and TRBJ1-1, with D possibly TRBD1 on 6 matching bases. V lost 5 bases and J 6 bases, leaving 22 bases between the germline ends. Per the germline V gene, CDR1 is MDHEN and CDR2 is SYDVKM. The CDR3 has 16 residues. The CDR3 region has the DNA TGTGCCAGCAGTACTATCAACAGGGCCTGGGGGGCTGAAGCTTTCTTT. Translation: CASSTINRAWGAEAFF.